The rows below give T cell receptor beta chains drawn from one sample of a study of CD8 T cells in ankylosing spondylitis. Via MiXCR, TCRdb re-called the 5' RACE reads, giving one row per CDR3 protein. This sample has 200,000 or so distinct CDR3 sequences, with 10% to 15% found just once. Sequenced input: blood, either unsorted or a sorted T cell fraction (not recorded which). Receptors originate from a female donor with ankylosing spondylitis or in good health (not recorded which). CDR3s include the opening cysteine and the closing phenylalanine or tryptophan.

V gene | CDR3 protein
TRBV12-3/TRBV12-4 | CASTRTSGRGGNEQFF
TRBV6-6 | CASSYAQAGYTF
TRBV24-1 | CATSDLRALTDTQYF
TRBV30 | CAWKGTRGWSGNTIYF
TRBV10-3 | CAISLAGGQTRDEQYF
TRBV20-1 | CSARPTSGSFDEQYF
TRBV10-3 | CAISESKLTGGHEQYF
TRBV20-1 | CSALGGEIYQPQHF
TRBV9 | CASSFQGNTQYF
TRBV10-3 | CAIRPGGGPGEQFF
TRBV2 | CASSGTGPQPQHF
TRBV12-3/TRBV12-4 | CASSPTEYYGYTF
TRBV25-1 | CASLAGGPYPETQYF
TRBV24-1 | CATSAITDSRGEQFF
TRBV29-1 | CSVLLRAEQYF
TRBV14 | CASSHLPAGVSSYNEQFF
TRBV27 | CASSPWVGRGSGNTIYF
TRBV20-1 | CSARDFRGRSTGELFF
TRBV5-1 | CASSLGRGGQETQYF
TRBV12-3/TRBV12-4 | CASALSDKNIQYF
TRBV7-2 | CASSLATGATETQYF
TRBV6-4 | CASSDSAGQGTNSPLHF
TRBV12-3/TRBV12-4 | CASSLSRGLNEQFF
TRBV11-2 | CASSLGDRGTDTQYF
TRBV27 | CASSFRAGWGEQYF
TRBV11-1 | CASSLTGGLTDTQYF
TRBV20-1 | CSARVGYPNTGELFF
TRBV18 | CASSPGGTSNQPQHF
TRBV20-1 | CSARPSTDTQYF
TRBV11-2 | CASSLSQGQPHF
TRBV3-1 | CASSQGTGIRSGNEQFF
TRBV6-2/TRBV6-3 | CASSYEVGDLLNEQFF
TRBV7-2 | CASSLQGTLVTEAFF
TRBV2 | CASSPISENYGYTF
TRBV18 | CASSPETASVSYNEQFF
TRBV11-1 | CASSLGTSGRTDEQFF
TRBV18 | CASSPSTSGSDEQFF
TRBV20-1 | CSARDRIGGTNTEAFF
TRBV6-2/TRBV6-3 | CASRSRDLGAFF
TRBV7-2 | CASSFLAGALYNEQFF
TRBV7-9 | CASSLFQGDTEAFF
TRBV13 | CASSSQARTSGRVFFNEQFF
TRBV19 | CASSIGVSMEQYF
TRBV5-1 | CASSFEGVSGELFF
TRBV5-1 | CASSSGLAGGDEQFF
TRBV6-1 | CASIFPSGRAENEQFF
TRBV7-2 | CASSFRLAGELFF
TRBV27 | CASSFFATGGGEQFF